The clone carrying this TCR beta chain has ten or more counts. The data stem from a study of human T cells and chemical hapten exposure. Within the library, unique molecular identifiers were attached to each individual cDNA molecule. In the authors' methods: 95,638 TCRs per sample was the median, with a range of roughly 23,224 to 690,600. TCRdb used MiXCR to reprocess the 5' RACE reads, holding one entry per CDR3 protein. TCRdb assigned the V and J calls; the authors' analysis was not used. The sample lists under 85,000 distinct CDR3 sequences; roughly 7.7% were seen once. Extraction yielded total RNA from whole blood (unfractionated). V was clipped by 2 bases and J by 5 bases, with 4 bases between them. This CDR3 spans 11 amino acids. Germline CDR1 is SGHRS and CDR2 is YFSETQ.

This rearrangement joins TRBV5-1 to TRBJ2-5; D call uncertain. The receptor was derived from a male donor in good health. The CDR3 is CASSFGETQYF. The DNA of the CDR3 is TGCGCCAGCAGCTTTGGTGAGACCCAGTACTTC.